This T cell receptor (beta chain) stems from a study of blood T cell repertoires in COVID-19. Looking at the study overall: Italy, Spain and the United States were the sources of the convalescent and acute COVID-19 samples.

Libraries were prepared by immunoSEQ multiplex PCR; TCRdb keeps only in-frame clonotypes and omits some of them. The sample has about 190,000 clones, 75% to 80% seen once; the top ten hold less than 30%. Unmatched junction bases numbered 0, after V lost 0 bases and J lost 2 bases. The germline V gene has CDR1 SGHRS and CDR2 YFSETQ. The CDR3 spans 14 residues. The rearrangement links TRBV5-1 to TRBJ1-2, with 8 bases fitting TRBD1. The receptor's source is a woman in her 70s with acute or convalescent COVID-19. Sequencing used peripheral blood. The CDR3 DNA follows: TGCGCCAGCAGCTTGGACAGGGGGAACTATGGCTACACCTTC. It yields the protein CASSLDRGNYGYTF.